This T cell receptor (beta chain) was observed in a study of blood T cell repertoires in COVID-19. TCRdb keeps only in-frame clones here, not all; method: immunoSEQ multiplex PCR. Counted here are approximately 130,000 clones, roughly 81% occurring once; the ten biggest clones make up around 13%. CDR1 SGHRS and CDR2 YFSETQ come from the germline V gene. The CDR3 length is 12 residues. Trimming removed 0 bases from V and 7 bases from J, with 8 bases in between. Source material: peripheral blood. The receptor comes from a human donor in a cohort sampled during active COVID-19. The gene calls are TRBV5-1 and TRBJ2-7; D is possibly TRBD1 (5 bases). DNA of the CDR3: TGCGCCAGCAGCTTGGGACAGTTGGAGCAGTACTTC. This encodes CASSLGQLEQYF.